A selection of T cell receptor beta chains follows, all from one sample in a study of follicular helper T cells after annual influenza vaccination. Clones were sequenced by immunoSEQ multiplex PCR, and TCRdb holds only the in-frame ones, with some missing. The table records a few thousand clones, around 90% of them present only once. Sample: CXCR5+ CD38- circulating T follicular helper cells from blood, taken 7 days after influenza vaccination. The receptor source for this set is an adult who received the influenza vaccine. Both conserved end residues are part of each CDR3. A D gene is named only where the DNA matches it firmly. The size field is filled for only some rows; it gives once, few, many or a size class.

TRBJ2-3 | TRBD1 | NA | TRBV11-2 | TGTGCCAGCAGCTTTATCAGGACAGGGGGAACTAGCACAGATACGCAGTATTTT | CASSFIRTGGTSTDTQYF
TRBJ2-7 | TRBD2 | NA | TRBV4-2 | TGTGCCAGCAGCCAAGATATTCAGCGGGAGGGCCGGTACGAGCAGTACTTC | CASSQDIQREGRYEQYF
TRBJ1-5 | TRBD1 | once | TRBV15 | TGTGCCACCAGCAGAACCGGGACAGGCAATCAGCCCCAGCATTTT | CATSRTGTGNQPQHF
TRBJ2-3 | TRBD2 | NA | TRBV5-1 | TGCGCCAGCAGCTCGGGGGGGCGGACAGATACGCAGTATTTT | CASSSGGRTDTQYF
TRBJ2-2 | TRBD1 | few | TRBV7-9 | TGTGCCAGCAGCTTTGGGACAGACAAACATCGGGAGCTGTTTTTT | CASSFGTDKHRELFF
TRBJ1-1 | NA | NA | TRBV19 | TGTGCCAGTAGTATGTGGCACACTGAAGCTTTCTTT | CASSMWHTEAFF
TRBJ2-1 | NA | NA | TRBV27 | TGTGCCAGCAGTTCGGGACTTACTGGATACAATGAGCAGTTCTTC | CASSSGLTGYNEQFF
TRBJ1-5 | NA | NA | TRBV6-6 | TGTGCCAGCAGCAAATGGGATGAGGGTCAGCCCCAGCATTTT | CASSKWDEGQPQHF
TRBJ2-1 | TRBD2 | NA | TRBV5-1 | TGCGCCAGCAGCTACACAGCGGGGGGCCCTTACAATGAGCAGTTCTTC | CASSYTAGGPYNEQFF
TRBJ2-1 | TRBD2 | NA | TRBV19 | TGTGCCAGTAGTACGAAACCGGGACTAGCGGGCAATGAGCAGTTCTTC | CASSTKPGLAGNEQFF
TRBJ1-1 | NA | NA | TRBV5-1 | TGCGCCAGCGCCCGACAGGAGAACACTGAAGCTTTCTTT | CASARQENTEAFF
TRBJ1-1 | NA | few | TRBV14 | TGTGCCAGCAGCCAAGATATGAACACTGAAGCTTTCTTT | CASSQDMNTEAFF
TRBJ2-7 | NA | NA | TRBV7-2 | TGTGCCAGCAGCTTATCCAGGGGAAGCGACGAGCAGTACTTC | CASSLSRGSDEQYF
TRBJ2-3 | TRBD1 | NA | TRBV10-3 | TGTGCCATCTGTGGGGACAGCGCGGTAGATACGCAGTATTTT | CAICGDSAVDTQYF
TRBJ2-7 | NA | NA | TRBV5-6 | TGTGCCAGCAGCTTGAGCGGGTACGAGCAGTACTTC | CASSLSGYEQYF
TRBJ2-3 | TRBD2 | NA | TRBV5-1 | TGCGCCAGCAGCTATAGCGGGGGAACAGATACGCAGTATTTT | CASSYSGGTDTQYF
TRBJ2-5 | NA | NA | TRBV18 | TGTGCCAGCTCACCAGGTAATCTGGGGGCGCGTGAGCAGTACTTC | CASSPGNLGAREQYF
TRBJ1-2 | TRBD1 | once | TRBV14 | TGTGCCAGCAGCCAAGATACAGGGGGAATTTGGGGCTACACCTTC | CASSQDTGGIWGYTF
TRBJ1-6 | TRBD1 | NA | TRBV2 | TGTGCCAGCAGAAAATCCCGGGACAGGGGTTCACCCCTCCACTTT | CASRKSRDRGSPLHF
TRBJ2-7 | TRBD1 | NA | TRBV11-2 | TGTGCCAGCAGCGCCTACGGACAGGCCTACGAGCAGTACTTC | CASSAYGQAYEQYF
TRBJ1-1 | NA | few | TRBV18 | TGTGCCAGCTCACCAGGTCAGGTTCAGAACACTGAAGCTTTCTTT | CASSPGQVQNTEAFF
TRBJ1-1 | TRBD1 | NA | TRBV5-4 | TGTGCCAGCAGCTTGGACTTACAGGGGGGGAACACTGAAGCTTTCTTT | CASSLDLQGGNTEAFF
TRBJ1-4 | TRBD1 | NA | TRBV7-9 | TGTGCCAGCAGCCAAACTCCGGGGACAGGGGACGAAAAACTGTTTTTT | CASSQTPGTGDEKLFF
TRBJ2-6 | TRBD1 | NA | TRBV19 | TGTGCCAGTAGTATACGGACAGGGGACTCTGGGGCCAACGTCCTGACTTTC | CASSIRTGDSGANVLTF
TRBJ2-1 | TRBD2 | NA | TRBV6-6 | TGTGCCAGCAGATCGGCTAGCGGGAGCTATGAGCAGTTCTTC | CASRSASGSYEQFF
TRBJ1-1 | NA | few | TRBV6-6 | TGTGCCTGTTGCGGTGAAGCTTTCTTT | CACCGEAFF
TRBJ2-7 | NA | NA | TRBV30 | TGTGCCTGGAGTGTCATCTACGAGCAGTACTTC | CAWSVIYEQYF
TRBJ2-7 | NA | NA | TRBV5-5 | TGTGCCAGCAGCTTCGGCGGGACCCACTCCTACGAGCAGTACTTC | CASSFGGTHSYEQYF
TRBJ1-3 | NA | few | TRBV6-1 | TGTGCCAGCGAAACAGATACTGGAAACACCATATATTTT | CASETDTGNTIYF
TRBJ1-6 | TRBD1 | NA | TRBV2 | TGTGCCAGCAGTGGCCGACAGGGCTATAATTCACCCCTCCACTTT | CASSGRQGYNSPLHF
TRBJ2-1 | NA | NA | TRBV27 | TGTGCCAGCAGAGGACTCTCCTCCTACAATGAGCAGTTCTTC | CASRGLSSYNEQFF
TRBJ1-5 | NA | NA | TRBV18 | TGTGCCAGCTCACCAGGGAGGGATCAGCCCCAGCATTTT | CASSPGRDQPQHF
TRBJ2-1 | TRBD2 | few | TRBV9 | TGTGCCAGCAGCTTGACTAGCGGGACCGGGGATGAGCAGTTCTTC | CASSLTSGTGDEQFF
TRBJ2-2 | NA | NA | TRBV4-1 | TGCGCCAGCAGCCTCGGACAGCCGAACACCGGGGAGCTGTTTTTT | CASSLGQPNTGELFF
TRBJ2-1 | TRBD1 | NA | TRBV27 | TGTGCCAGCAGTCCCGGGGACAGTCTCCGGAGCTCCTACAATGAGCAGTTCTTC | CASSPGDSLRSSYNEQFF
TRBJ2-7 | TRBD1 | NA | TRBV11-1 | TGTGCCAGCAGCTGGGACAGGGCTTACGAGCAGTACTTC | CASSWDRAYEQYF
TRBJ1-2 | NA | NA | TRBV6-5 | TGTGCCAGCAGGGACATCCCCTATGGCTACACCTTC | CASRDIPYGYTF
TRBJ2-3 | NA | NA | TRBV7-2 | TGTGCCAGCAGCTCCCTCTCCCCCGGGACGCAGTATTTT | CASSSLSPGTQYF
TRBJ2-7 | NA | NA | TRBV5-1 | TGCGCCAGCAGCTTGGGTGGCGGGGAGAACTACGAGCAGTACTTC | CASSLGGGENYEQYF
TRBJ2-5 | NA | NA | TRBV5-1 | TGCGCCAGCAGCTTGGCCAGCCCTGTGAGGGAGACCCAGTACTTC | CASSLASPVRETQYF
TRBJ1-1 | NA | once | TRBV19 | TGTGCCATCGGACCCCCGTTCACAGGGCCAGCTTTCTTT | CAIGPPFTGPAFF
TRBJ2-7 | NA | NA | TRBV28 | TGTGCCAGCAGTGAGACTTACGAGCAGTACTTC | CASSETYEQYF
TRBJ1-6 | NA | NA | TRBV6-5 | TGTGCCAGCAGTCAAAGGACATCGAATTCACCCCTCCACTTT | CASSQRTSNSPLHF
TRBJ1-2 | NA | once | TRBV9 | TGTGCCAGCAGCGTAGTCAGGGGCGGAGGTGGCTACACCTTC | CASSVVRGGGGYTF
TRBJ1-3 | TRBD1 | NA | TRBV6-1 | TGTGCCAGCAGTGAACGGGGACAGCTGAGCTCTGGAAACACCATATATTTT | CASSERGQLSSGNTIYF
TRBJ2-2 | NA | NA | TRBV19 | TGTGCCAGTAAAGTCTCGGACACCCCCGACGGGGAGCTGTTTTTT | CASKVSDTPDGELFF
TRBJ1-4 | NA | NA | TRBV15 | TGTGCCACCAGCAGAGATCAGGGAGGTAAACAACTGTTTTTT | CATSRDQGGKQLFF
TRBJ2-7 | TRBD2 | NA | TRBV28 | TGTGCCAGCAGGGGAGCGGGGACCTACGAGCAGTACTTC | CASRGAGTYEQYF
TRBJ2-3 | NA | NA | TRBV7-9 | TGTGCCAGCAGCTTATGGGACGGGGGAGATACGCAGTATTTT | CASSLWDGGDTQYF
TRBJ2-7 | TRBD1 | NA | TRBV27 | TGTGCCAGCAGTCGTTGGACAGGGAAGGGCGAGCAGTACTTC | CASSRWTGKGEQYF
TRBJ2-6 | TRBD1 | few | TRBV5-6 | TGTGCCAGCATCGACCGGGACAGGGGTGGCTCTGGGGCCAACGTCCTGACTTTC | CASIDRDRGGSGANVLTF
TRBJ1-1 | TRBD1 | NA | TRBV2 | TGTGCCAGCAGTCGACAGGGAGTGGACACTGAAGCTTTCTTT | CASSRQGVDTEAFF
TRBJ2-2 | TRBD1 | NA | TRBV9 | TGTGCCAGTACTGACTATCCGGGACAGGACTTAACCGGGGAGCTGTTTTTT | CASTDYPGQDLTGELFF
TRBJ1-1 | TRBD1 | NA | TRBV7-9 | TGTGCCAGCAGCTTAAAACAGGGGGCGACAGAAGCTTTCTTT | CASSLKQGATEAFF
TRBJ2-1 | NA | NA | TRBV27 | TGTGCCAGCAGTTTATCGTGGACGGGAGTTTACAATGAGCAGTTCTTC | CASSLSWTGVYNEQFF
TRBJ2-6 | NA | NA | TRBV9 | TGTGCCAGCAGCGTAGCGGGGTCGCTATCTGGGGCCAACGTCCTGACTTTC | CASSVAGSLSGANVLTF
TRBJ2-2 | TRBD2 | NA | TRBV5-1 | TGCGCCAGCGCAGCGGGGGCGAACACCGGGGAGCTGTTTTTT | CASAAGANTGELFF
TRBJ2-6 | NA | NA | TRBV4-1 | TGCGCCAGCAGCCTCGCGGGCTCCGGGGCCAACGTCCTGACTTTC | CASSLAGSGANVLTF
TRBJ2-7 | TRBD1 | NA | TRBV7-9 | TGTGCCAGCAGCTATGGACAGGAAGAATCCTACGAGCAGTACTTC | CASSYGQEESYEQYF
TRBJ2-1 | TRBD2 | NA | TRBV25-1 | TGTGCCAGCAGTGATACGGCGGGAGGGAGCTCCTACAATGAGCAGTTCTTC | CASSDTAGGSSYNEQFF